The present entry profiles one T cell receptor beta chain with its context. The antigen is undetermined. Without the conserved terminal phenylalanine or tryptophan, this CDR3 likely stems from a read error. The DNA is left out, because the CDR3 cannot be placed on it with certainty; the CDR3 is given as TCRdb lists it. Germline lookup yields CDR1 SGHAT and CDR2 FQNNGV. A total of 10 residues make up the CDR3, ends included. The data were taken from a study of a mutant IDH1 vaccine in newly diagnosed glioma. Study background: The patients were given eight vaccinations, one each in weeks 1, 3, 5, 7, 11, 15, 19 and 23. Radiotherapy alone preceded vaccination by 4-6 weeks; alternatively, vaccination started with temozolomide cycles.

Noted time point: week 23, last vaccination. The vaccine gave 300 ug of a 20-mer mutant IDH1 peptide subcutaneously per dose. New astrocytomas of WHO grade 3 or 4 that were IDH1-mutant and ATRX-lost were found in the donors. TCRdb's copy holds only in-frame clones and misses some; the assay was immunoSEQ multiplex PCR. Counted here are 45,000 to 65,000 clones, about 81% occurring once; the ten biggest clones make up over 7%. The source was PBMCs, collected from a glioma patient whose treatment included an IDH1 peptide vaccine. The V call is TRBV11-2, the J call TRBJ1-2. The sequence was collected from a woman between 35 and 50 years old with glioma. Some clones in this sample may be carry-over from other donors' samples. The CDR3 here is CASSHTELSL.